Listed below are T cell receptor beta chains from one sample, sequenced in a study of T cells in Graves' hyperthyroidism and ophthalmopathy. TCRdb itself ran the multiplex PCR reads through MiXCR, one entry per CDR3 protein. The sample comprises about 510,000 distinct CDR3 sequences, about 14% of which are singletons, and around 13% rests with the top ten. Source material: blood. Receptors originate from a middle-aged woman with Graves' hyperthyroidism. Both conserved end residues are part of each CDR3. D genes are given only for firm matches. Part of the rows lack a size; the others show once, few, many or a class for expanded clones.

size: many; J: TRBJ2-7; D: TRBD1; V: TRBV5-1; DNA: TGCGCCAGCAGCTTGGGTTCTAGTTGGGACAGCGAGCAGTACTTC; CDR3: CASSLGSSWDSEQYF
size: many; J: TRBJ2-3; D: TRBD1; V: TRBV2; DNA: TGTGCCAGCAGGAGGGTACAGGGGGAGACAGATACGCAGTATTTT; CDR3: CASRRVQGETDTQYF
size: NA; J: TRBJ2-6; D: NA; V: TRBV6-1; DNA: TGTGCCAGCAGTCCTAGGGGCGAGCGGGGGGCCAACGTCCTGACTTTC; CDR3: CASSPRGERGANVLTF
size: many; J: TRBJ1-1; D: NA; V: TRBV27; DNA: TGTGCCAGCAGTTTATCGGCAGGCTTGAACACTGAAGCTTTCTTT; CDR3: CASSLSAGLNTEAFF
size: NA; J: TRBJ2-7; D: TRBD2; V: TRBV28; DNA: TGTGCCAGCAGTTTTGGGATTACTAGCGGGAGAAGTTACGAGCAGTACTTC; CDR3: CASSFGITSGRSYEQYF
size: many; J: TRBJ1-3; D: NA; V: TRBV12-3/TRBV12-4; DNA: TGTGCCAGCAGTTCGGACAGCTTCTCTGGAAACACCATATATTTT; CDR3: CASSSDSFSGNTIYF
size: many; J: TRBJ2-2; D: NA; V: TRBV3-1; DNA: TGTGCCAGTAGTATTACCGGGGAGCTGTTTTTT; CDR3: CASSITGELFF
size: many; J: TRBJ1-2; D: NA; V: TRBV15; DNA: TGTGCCACCAGCAGTAGCCGGGACCCTACGGACTATGGCTACACCTTC; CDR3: CATSSSRDPTDYGYTF
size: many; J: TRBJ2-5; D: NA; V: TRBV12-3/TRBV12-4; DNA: TGTGCCAGCAGCCCGTCGCGGGGGCCACAAGAGACCCAGTACTTC; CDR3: CASSPSRGPQETQYF
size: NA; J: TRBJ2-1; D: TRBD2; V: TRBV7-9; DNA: TGTGCCAACCCCCTAAGGGGACTAGCGGGCTACAATGAGCAGTTCTTC; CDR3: CANPLRGLAGYNEQFF
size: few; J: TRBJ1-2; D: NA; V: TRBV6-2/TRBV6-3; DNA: TGTGCCAGCAGTTACTCGGCAGGGGCCTATGGCTACACCTTC; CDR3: CASSYSAGAYGYTF
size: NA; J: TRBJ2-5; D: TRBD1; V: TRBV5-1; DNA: TGCGCCAGCAGCTTGGTCGACAGGGTTGAAACCCAGTACTTC; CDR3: CASSLVDRVETQYF
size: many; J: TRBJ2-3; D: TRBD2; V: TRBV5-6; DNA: TGTGCCAGCAGCTTGGCCCTAGCGGGACTCACAGATACGCAGTATTTT; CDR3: CASSLALAGLTDTQYF
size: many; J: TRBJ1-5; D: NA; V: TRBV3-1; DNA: TGTGCCAGCAGCCAGCAAACGTCGGGACGACAGCATTTT; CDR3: CASSQQTSGRQHF
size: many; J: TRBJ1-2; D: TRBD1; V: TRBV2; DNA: TGTGCCAGCAGTGATACAGGGGGCATAGATGGCTACACCTTC; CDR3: CASSDTGGIDGYTF
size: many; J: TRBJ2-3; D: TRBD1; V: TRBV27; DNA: TGTGCCAGCGGGAGACAGGGTCTCAGGACAGATACGCAGTATTTT; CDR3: CASGRQGLRTDTQYF
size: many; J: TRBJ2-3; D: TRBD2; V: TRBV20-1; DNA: TGCAGTGCTCCGAGACTAGCGGGAACAGATACGCAGTATTTT; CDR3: CSAPRLAGTDTQYF
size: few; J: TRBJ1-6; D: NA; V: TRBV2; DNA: TGTGCCAGCAGCCCGACCTGGGCGGATTCACCCCTCCACTTT; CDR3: CASSPTWADSPLHF
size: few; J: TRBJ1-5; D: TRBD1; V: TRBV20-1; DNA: TGCAGTGCTAGAGATCAGACAGGGAATCAGCCCCAGCATTTT; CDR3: CSARDQTGNQPQHF
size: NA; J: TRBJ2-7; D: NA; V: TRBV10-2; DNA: TGCGCCAGCGGAAACCAGCAGTACTTC; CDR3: CASGNQQYF
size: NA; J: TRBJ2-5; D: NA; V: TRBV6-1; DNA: TGTGCCAGCATGGATCTATCGGAGACCCAGTACTTC; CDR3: CASMDLSETQYF
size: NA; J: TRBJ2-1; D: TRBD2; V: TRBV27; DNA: TGTGCCAGCAGTTTGAAGGCTAGCGGGAGCGGACTATACAATGAGCAGTTCTTC; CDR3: CASSLKASGSGLYNEQFF
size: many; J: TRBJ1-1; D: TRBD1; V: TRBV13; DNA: TGTGCCAGCACCCCAGGGGGGGGTGAAGCTTTCTTT; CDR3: CASTPGGGEAFF
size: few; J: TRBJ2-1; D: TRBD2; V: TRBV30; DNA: TGTGCCTGGAGAGCGGGAGAATGGAATGAGCAGTTCTTC; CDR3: CAWRAGEWNEQFF
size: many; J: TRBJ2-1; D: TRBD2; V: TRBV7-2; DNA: TGTGCCAGCAGCTTAGACGGGAGGGCTCACAATGAGCAGTTCTTC; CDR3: CASSLDGRAHNEQFF
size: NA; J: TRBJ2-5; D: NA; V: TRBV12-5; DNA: TGTGCTAGTCAAAAAGGTATTGGACCAAACCAGCTCCAAGAGACCCAGTACTTC; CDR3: CASQKGIGPNQLQETQYF
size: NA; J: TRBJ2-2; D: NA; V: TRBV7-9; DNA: TGTGCCAGCAGCCTATTAGAAACCGGGGAGCTGTTTTTT; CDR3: CASSLLETGELFF
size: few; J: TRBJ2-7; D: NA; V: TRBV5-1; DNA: TGCGCCAGCAGCTTGGAGGGGGGCCTCTACGAGCAGTACTTC; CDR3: CASSLEGGLYEQYF
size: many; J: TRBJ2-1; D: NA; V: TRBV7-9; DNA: TGTGCCAGCAGCTTTCCGGGACGCAGCTCCTACAATGAGCAGTTCTTC; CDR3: CASSFPGRSSYNEQFF
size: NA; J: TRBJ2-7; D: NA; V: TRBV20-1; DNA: TGCAGTGCTTGGACTCCTCAGGAAAAGGAGCAGTACTTC; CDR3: CSAWTPQEKEQYF
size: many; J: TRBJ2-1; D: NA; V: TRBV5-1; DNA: TGCGCCAGCAGCATAGGGACCGCCTCGGGGAATGAGCAGTTCTTC; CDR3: CASSIGTASGNEQFF
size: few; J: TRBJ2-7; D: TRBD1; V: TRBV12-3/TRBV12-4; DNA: TGTGCCAGCAGGGGCCGGGCAGGGGGCGAGCAGTACTTC; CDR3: CASRGRAGGEQYF
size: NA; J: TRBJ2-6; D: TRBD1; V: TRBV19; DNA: TGTGCCGGTAGTTCCCAGACAGGGTGGCTACCCTTCTCTGGGGCCAACGTCCTGACTTTC; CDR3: CAGSSQTGWLPFSGANVLTF
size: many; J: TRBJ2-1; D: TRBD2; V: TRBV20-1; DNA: TGCAGTGCTAGAGATTTAGCGGGAGTTGGGCAGTTCTTC; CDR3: CSARDLAGVGQFF
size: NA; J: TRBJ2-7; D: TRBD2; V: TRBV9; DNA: TGTGCCAGCAGCGTCACCCCAGCGGGAGAAATCTACGAGCAGTACTTC; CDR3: CASSVTPAGEIYEQYF
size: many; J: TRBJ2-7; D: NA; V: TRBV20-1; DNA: TGCAGTGCTAGGTTAGCGAGCAGCTCCTACGAGCAGTACTTC; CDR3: CSARLASSSYEQYF
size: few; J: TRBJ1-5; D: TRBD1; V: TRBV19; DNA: TGTGCCAGTAGCCTCCTGCCGGGACAGAGTAGCAATCAGCCCCAGCATTTT; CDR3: CASSLLPGQSSNQPQHF
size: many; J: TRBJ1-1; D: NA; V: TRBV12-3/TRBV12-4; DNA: TGTGCCAGCAGTTTTCCGGGGAGAGGGGGCACTGAAGCTTTCTTT; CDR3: CASSFPGRGGTEAFF
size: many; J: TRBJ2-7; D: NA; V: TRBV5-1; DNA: TGCGCCAGCAGCGAAACCGGGACGCCCCAAGGCGAGCAGTACTTC; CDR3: CASSETGTPQGEQYF
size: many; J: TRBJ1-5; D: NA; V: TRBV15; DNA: TGTGCCACCGGGGGGGGACTAAACAATCAGCCCCAGCATTTT; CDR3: CATGGGLNNQPQHF
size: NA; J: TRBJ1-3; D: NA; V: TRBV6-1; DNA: TGTGCCACTAACCGACAGGCTTCCTTTATCTCTGGAAACACCATATATTTT; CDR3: CATNRQASFISGNTIYF
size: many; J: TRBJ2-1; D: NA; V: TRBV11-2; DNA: TGTGCCAGCAGCGTTAGGGCTGCGATAGGTGAGCAGTTCTTC; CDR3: CASSVRAAIGEQFF